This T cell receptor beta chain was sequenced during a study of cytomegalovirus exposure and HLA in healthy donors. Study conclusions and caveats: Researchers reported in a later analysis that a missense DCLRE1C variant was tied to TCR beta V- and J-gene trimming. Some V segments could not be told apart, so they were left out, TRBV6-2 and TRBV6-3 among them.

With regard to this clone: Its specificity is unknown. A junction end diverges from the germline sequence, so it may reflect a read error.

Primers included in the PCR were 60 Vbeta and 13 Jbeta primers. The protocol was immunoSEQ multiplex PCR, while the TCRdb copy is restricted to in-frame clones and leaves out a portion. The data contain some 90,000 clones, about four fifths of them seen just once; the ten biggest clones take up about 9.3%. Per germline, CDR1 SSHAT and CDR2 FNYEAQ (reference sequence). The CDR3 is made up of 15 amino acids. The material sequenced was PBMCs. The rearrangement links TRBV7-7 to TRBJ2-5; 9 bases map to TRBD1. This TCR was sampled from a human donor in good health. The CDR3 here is CASSLDRGGWETQYF. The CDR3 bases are TGTGCTAGCAGCTTGGACAGGGGAGGATGGGAGACCCAGTACTTC.